The 2 T cell receptor beta chains below come from one sample, sequenced in a study of regulatory T cells in long-lasting Graves disease. Noted time point: persistent/refractory GD, antithyroid drugs over 5 years with positive TRAb. Extracted RNA from PBMCs served as the source of the TCR library. In building TCR beta libraries, iRepertoire HTBI primers were used together with Arm-PCR of CDR3 regions. TCRdb redid the calling of the multiplex PCR reads with MiXCR, one entry per CDR3 protein. This table holds roughly 500,000 distinct CDR3 sequences, 22% found once. The sample consisted of peripheral blood mononuclear cells (PBMCs), taken when the disease was refractory, from a patient treated with antithyroid drugs. These receptors all stem from a female donor with Graves disease.

There are many counts of this clonotype. CDR3 protein: CASSAVRGSTGELFF. CDR3 nucleotides: TGTGCCAGCAGTGCTGTGCGGGGGTCGACCGGGGAGCTGTTTTTT. The chain uses TRBV6-1 and TRBJ2-2; 7 nucleotides line up with TRBD2. The CDR3 is made up of 15 amino acids. Germline V CDR1 and CDR2: MNHNS, SASEGT. V shed 4 bases, J shed 5 bases, and the junction held 7 bases outside the gene matches.

This clonotype was counted between two and nine times. This chain joins TRBV7-8 and TRBJ2-7; possible D gene TRBD2, 6 bases. CDR1 and CDR2 (germline): SGHVS, FQNEAQ. V was cut by 1 base and J by 2 bases, with 12 bases left in between. The CDR3 is 15 residues long. The chain's CDR3 is CASSLGVLAAYEQYF. CDR3 bases: TGTGCCAGCAGCTTAGGAGTACTAGCTGCCTACGAGCAGTACTTC. Looking up the rest from reference TRBV7-8 and TRBJ2-7 gives the full variable domain: GAGVSQSPRYKVAKRGQDVALRCDPISGHVSLFWYQQALGQGPEFLTYFQNEAQLDKSGLPSDRFFAERPEGSVSTLKIQRTQQEDSAVYLCASSLGVLAAYEQYFGPGTRLTVT.